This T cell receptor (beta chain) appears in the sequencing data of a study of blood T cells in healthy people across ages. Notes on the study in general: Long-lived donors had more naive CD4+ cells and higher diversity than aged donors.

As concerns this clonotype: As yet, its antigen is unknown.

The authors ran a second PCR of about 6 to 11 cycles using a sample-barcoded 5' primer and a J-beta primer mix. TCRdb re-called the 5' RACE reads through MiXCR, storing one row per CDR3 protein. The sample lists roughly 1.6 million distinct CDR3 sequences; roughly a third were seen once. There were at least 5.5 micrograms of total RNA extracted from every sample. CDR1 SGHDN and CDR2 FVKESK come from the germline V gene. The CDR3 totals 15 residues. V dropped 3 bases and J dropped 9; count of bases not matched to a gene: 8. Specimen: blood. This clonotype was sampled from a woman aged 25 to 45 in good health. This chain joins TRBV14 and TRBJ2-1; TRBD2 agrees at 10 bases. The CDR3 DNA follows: TGTGCCAGCAGCCACACTAGCGGGGTCCGAGGTGAGCAGTTCTTC. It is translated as CASSHTSGVRGEQFF.